This T cell receptor (beta chain) was profiled in a study of somatic mutations in cytotoxic T cells in rheumatoid arthritis. About the study: Nearly 100% purity was obtained when some V beta antibody-stained T-cell populations were flow-sorted; these included V beta1+ cells sequenced for TCRB. Broader study findings: Per patient, the largest CD8+ clone was found to exceed 20% of CD8+ cells in about an eighth of the roughly 60 cases. Measured CD8+ T-cell clonality, a value compared between rheumatoid arthritis patients and age-matched healthy controls, did not differ significantly.

V was pared by 8 bases and J by 4 bases, with 3 bases of the junction left unmatched. The CDR3 is 12 amino acids. CDR1 is MDHEN, CDR2 SYDVKM, per germline. About this clone itself: What it recognizes is unknown.

TCRdb's copy holds only in-frame clones and misses some; the assay was immunoSEQ multiplex PCR. In the table there are nearly 4,500 clones, around four fifths of which are singletons. The TCR sequence derives from a woman aged 60 to 75 with rheumatoid arthritis. The V call is TRBV28, the J call TRBJ1-2, with TRBD1 matching 8 bases. Sequencing used CD8+ T cells sorted from blood. The CDR3 region has the DNA TGTGCCAGCGACACAGGGGGCTATGGCTACACCTTC. Amino acids: CASDTGGYGYTF.